The 30 T cell receptor beta chains below come from one sample, sequenced in a study of blood T cells in healthy people across ages. The second PCR ran about 6 to 12 cycles with a sample-barcoded 5' primer and J-beta primers. TCRdb re-called the 5' RACE reads through MiXCR, storing one row per CDR3 protein. This table holds around 780,000 distinct CDR3 sequences, 56% found once. Source material: blood. These receptors were obtained from a man in his forties or fifties in good health.

V and J are TRBV5-1 and TRBJ2-2; 9 bases agree with TRBD2. The CDR3 has 16 amino acids. Germline V gives CDR1 SGHRS, CDR2 YFSETQ. V lost 1 base, J lost 3 bases, and 4 bases stayed unmatched. DNA for the CDR3: TGCGCCAGCAGCTTGTTAGCGGGAGCGGACACCGGGGAGCTGTTTTTT. As protein: CASSLLAGADTGELFF.

V is TRBV13 and J is TRBJ1-5; D possibly corresponds to TRBD1 (5 bases). The CDR3 contains 14 residues. The germline gives CDR1 PRHDT, CDR2 FYEKMQ (reference sequence). V gave up 3 bases and J gave up 1 base, with 7 bases separating them. CDR3 in amino acids: CASSLKGSNQPQHF. CDR3 nucleotide sequence: TGTGCCAGCAGCTTGAAGGGGAGCAATCAGCCCCAGCATTTT.

The V call is TRBV20-1, the J call TRBJ1-2; 8 nucleotides line up with TRBD1. This CDR3 has 14 residues. Germline CDR1 reads DFQATT; CDR2 reads SNEGSKA (reference sequence). With V trimmed by 7 bases and J by 4 bases, 11 bases remained unmatched. CDR3 nucleotides: TGCAGTGTCTCCCCGGACAGGGTCTCCTATGGCTACACCTTC. Protein sequence: CSVSPDRVSYGYTF.

This clonotype was observed once. The J gene is TRBJ2-1, the V gene TRBV7-9; possible D gene TRBD2, 7 bases. V lost 1 base and J lost 6, with 10 bases in between. From germline, CDR1 is SEHNR and CDR2 FQNEAQ (reference sequence). CDR3 length: 14 amino acids. In nucleotides, the CDR3 is TGTGCCAGCAGCTTAGTGGGGGGGGCCAATGAGCAGTTCTTC. This codes for CASSLVGGANEQFF.

This chain uses TRBV3-1 with TRBJ2-3; 9 positions agree with TRBD2. The junction had 9 bases not matched to a gene; V was cut back by 1 base and J by 7 bases. Germline V gene sequence: CDR1 LGHDT, CDR2 YNNKEL (reference sequence). This CDR3 spans 16 amino acids. The CDR3, as DNA: TGTGCCAGCAGCCAAGGGCTAGCGGGGACGGGATATACGCAGTATTTT. Translated, it gives CASSQGLAGTGYTQYF.

This chain joins TRBV7-2 and TRBJ2-3; 8 nucleotides line up with TRBD2. In germline, CDR1 is SGHTA, CDR2 FQGNSA. This CDR3 contains 12 residues. After removal of 5 bases from V and 8 bases from J, the junction contained 3 bases not matched to a gene. CDR3 nucleotide sequence: TGTGCCAGCAGCCCGAGCGGGGGTACGCAGTATTTT. Translating it yields CASSPSGGTQYF.

V usage is TRBV20-1 and J usage is TRBJ1-1; D not resolved. This CDR3 comprises 13 residues. CDR1 is DFQATT and CDR2 is SNEGSKA in the germline V gene (reference sequence). V was pared by 5 bases and J by 2 bases, with 12 bases between. CDR3 region: CSAGANANTEAFF. The CDR3 DNA sequence: TGCAGTGCTGGCGCTAACGCAAACACTGAAGCTTTCTTT.

The chain has TRBV18 and TRBJ2-1; maybe TRBD2 (5 bases). The CDR3 loop spans 15 amino acids. The V gene's germline CDR1 is KGHSH and CDR2 LQKENI. V was cut by 5 bases and J by 8 bases, with 19 bases left in between. CDR3 loop: CASSTRSLADDEQFF. CDR3 nucleotide sequence: TGTGCCAGCTCAACCAGATCGCTAGCCGACGATGAGCAGTTCTTC.

This clonotype was counted a single time. V gene TRBV28 combines with J gene TRBJ2-4; D is uncertain. The CDR3 contains 13 residues. Looked up from germline, CDR1 is MDHEN and CDR2 is SYDVKM. V lost 7 bases, J lost 0 bases, and 7 bases lay in between. The DNA of the CDR3 is TGTGCCAGCAACGATCTAGCCAAAAACATTCAGTACTTC. Translation gives CASNDLAKNIQYF.

The V gene is TRBV25-1, the J gene TRBJ2-7; 7 nucleotides agree with TRBD1. Germline CDR1 reads MGHDK; CDR2 reads SYGVNS. Unmatched junction bases numbered 7, after V lost 5 bases and J lost 0 bases. The CDR3 length is 15 residues. Here the CDR3 DNA reads TGTGCCAGCAGTCCTGGGACAGCGAGCTCCTACGAGCAGTACTTC. Translated, it gives CASSPGTASSYEQYF.

V usage is TRBV20-1 and J usage is TRBJ2-5; 12 nucleotides align to TRBD2. CDR3 length equals 18 residues. Per the germline V gene, CDR1 is DFQATT and CDR2 is SNEGSKA (reference sequence). V was clipped by 4 bases and J by 11 bases; unmatched bases: 23. DNA for the CDR3: TGCAGTGCTACAGGACCGTATGAGTCTAGCGGGAGGGCGGGAGAGCAGTACTTC. It is translated as CSATGPYESSGRAGEQYF.

The CDR3 here is CSVGGRAGQPQHF. The DNA for the CDR3 is TGCAGCGTTGGGGGGAGGGCCGGTCAGCCCCAGCATTTT. V and J are TRBV29-1 and TRBJ1-5; a weak D match, TRBD1 (5 bases). Germline values: CDR1 SQVTM, CDR2 ANQGSEA. This CDR3 region has 13 residues. Trimming shortened V by 4 bases and J by 6 bases, and 13 bases separated the two germline ends.

The chain has TRBV20-1 and TRBJ1-1, with D unclear. CDR1 DFQATT and CDR2 SNEGSKA come from the germline V gene (reference sequence). The CDR3 length is 14 residues. V lost 0 bases to trimming and J lost 6 bases, with 14 bases between them. The CDR3 nucleotides are TGCAGTGCTAGAGATCTCAGGAGGCATTCTGAAGCTTTCTTT. Protein: CSARDLRRHSEAFF.

This clonotype was detected only once. The genes are TRBV28 and TRBJ2-3; 11 bases fit TRBD2. Germline assignment: CDR1 MDHEN and CDR2 SYDVKM. V was pared by 5 bases and J by 7 bases, with 8 bases of the junction left unmatched. The CDR3 spans 15 residues. The CDR3 DNA sequence: TGTGCCAGCAGTCTGCGACTAGCGGGAACGTATACGCAGTATTTT. Translated, it gives CASSLRLAGTYTQYF.

There are a few counts of this clonotype. The genes are TRBV27 and TRBJ1-4, with D tentatively TRBD1 (5 bases). V was clipped by 8 bases and J by 7 bases, with 11 bases between them. Germline CDR1 is MNHEY and CDR2 is SMNVEV (reference sequence). CDR3 length: 12 residues. The DNA for the CDR3 is TGTGCCAGCGGTCGGGACGGTGAAAAACTGTTTTTT. Translation: CASGRDGEKLFF.

The chain is built from TRBV20-1 and TRBJ1-3; D gene uncertain. In germline, CDR1 is DFQATT, CDR2 SNEGSKA (reference sequence). The V end lost 0 bases, the J end lost 0 bases, and 9 bases lay between the germline ends. The length of the CDR3 is 15 residues. CDR3 in amino acids: CSARDYTRSGNTIYF. In nucleotides, the CDR3 is TGCAGTGCTAGAGACTACACCCGCTCTGGAAACACCATATATTTT.

The chain joins TRBV12-3 or TRBV12-4 to TRBJ2-3; D remains unclear. The CDR3 consists of 15 residues. V lost 5 bases and J lost 6, with 18 bases in between. DNA of the CDR3: TGTGCCAGCAGTCGAGCGACGGCTAGTTGGGATACGCAGTATTTT. It encodes CASSRATASWDTQYF.

There are a few counts of this clonotype. The gene calls are TRBV12-3 or TRBV12-4 and TRBJ2-3; the D gene is possibly TRBD1 (6 bases). This CDR3 is built from 16 residues. The germline V and J ends were trimmed by 6 bases and 3 bases, with 19 bases remaining between them. The CDR3 nucleotides read TGTGCCAGCAGAACCACAGGGCCGAGTCAGACAGATACGCAGTATTTT. Translation: CASRTTGPSQTDTQYF.

This chain connects TRBV5-1 to TRBJ2-5, with 14 bases that match TRBD2. CDR1 and CDR2 (germline): SGHRS, YFSETQ. There are 15 residues in the CDR3. J was trimmed by 5 bases and V by 4 bases; bases with no gene match: 4. The chain's CDR3 is CASSRLAGGRETQYF. The CDR3 DNA reads as TGCGCCAGCAGCCGACTAGCGGGGGGGCGCGAGACCCAGTACTTC.

This clonotype was recorded only once. This chain's CDR3 is CSARDTSGSIYEQYF. The CDR3, as DNA: TGCAGTGCTAGAGATACTAGCGGGAGTATTTACGAGCAGTACTTC. The chain employs TRBV20-1 and TRBJ2-5, with 11 bases matching TRBD2. The J call is uncertain, as TRBJ2-7 better fits the DNA end. This CDR3 contains 15 residues. Germline loops: CDR1 DFQATT, CDR2 SNEGSKA (reference sequence).

V gene TRBV4-2 combines with J gene TRBJ2-5, with TRBD1 matching 7 bases. The trim removed 3 bases at V and 2 bases at J, leaving 6 bases unmatched. Per germline, CDR1 LGHNA and CDR2 YNFKEQ. The CDR3 consists of 15 residues. The DNA for the CDR3 is TGTGCCAGCAGCCAGCAGACAGGGCTTCAAGAGACCCAGTACTTC. Amino acid sequence: CASSQQTGLQETQYF.

The chain is built from TRBV7-2 and TRBJ2-5, with 9 bases identical to TRBD2. Germline lookup yields CDR1 SGHTA and CDR2 FQGNSA. The junction had 11 bases not matched to a gene; V was cut back by 4 bases and J by 11 bases. There are 14 residues in the CDR3. CDR3 sequence reads: CASSYETSGPSQYF. The CDR3 DNA sequence: TGTGCCAGCAGCTATGAGACTAGCGGCCCGTCTCAGTACTTC.

The V gene is TRBV6-2 or TRBV6-3, the J gene TRBJ2-1, with unresolved D. From germline, CDR1 is MNHEY and CDR2 SVGEGT. V was cut by 6 bases and J by 6 bases, with 33 bases left in between. The CDR3 loop spans 20 amino acids. The DNA of the CDR3 is TGTGCCAGCAGGCCGCTGGGCCACTTAACCCATTCCTCGTCCCCCAATGAGCAGTTCTTC. Amino acid sequence: CASRPLGHLTHSSSPNEQFF.

This clonotype has only a few counts. This sequence joins TRBV7-2 and TRBJ2-5; D assignment may be TRBD1 or TRBD2 (5 bases each). Trimming pared 5 bases from V and 7 bases from J, leaving 11 bases between. The CDR3 is 12 amino acids. Germline V lookup: CDR1 SGHTA, CDR2 FQGNSA. As DNA, the CDR3 is TGTGCCAGCAGCCTGGGACCAAGGACCCAGTACTTC. Translating it yields CASSLGPRTQYF. Using reference TRBV7-2 and TRBJ2-5 for the parts outside the CDR3, the full variable domain is GAGVSQSPSNKVTEKGKDVELRCDPISGHTALYWYRQSLGQGLEFLIYFQGNSAPDKSGLPSDRFSAERTGGSVSTLTIQRTQQEDSAVYLCASSLGPRTQYFGPGTRLLVL.

The chain recombines TRBV4-2 with TRBJ2-6; no reliable D call. CDR3 size: 18 residues. Germline V gene lookup returns CDR1 LGHNA and CDR2 YNFKEQ. The V end lost 1 base, the J end lost 0 bases, and 13 bases lay between the germline ends. CDR3 region: CASSQGIDGSSGANVLTF. CDR3 DNA: TGTGCCAGCAGCCAAGGTATTGACGGGTCCTCTGGGGCCAACGTCCTGACTTTC.

The V and J genes are TRBV28 and TRBJ2-2; D is undetermined. There are 13 residues in the CDR3. Per germline, CDR1 MDHEN and CDR2 SYDVKM. The ends were cut back, 5 bases at V and 2 bases at J, with 6 bases in the middle. The DNA of the CDR3 is TGTGCCAGCAGTCAATCCAACACCGGGGAGCTGTTTTTT. Translated: CASSQSNTGELFF.

V and J are TRBV9 and TRBJ1-2, with TRBD1 matching over 7 bases. Germline V gene sequence: CDR1 SGDLS, CDR2 YYNGEE. Trimming took 5 bases from V and 0 from J; bases not matched to a gene: 16. The CDR3 is made up of 18 amino acids. The CDR3 region has the DNA TGTGCCAGCAGTGCAGGGGGGCGTAGGACAGCATCTAACTATGGCTACACCTTC. This codes for CASSAGGRRTASNYGYTF. Together with reference TRBV9 and TRBJ1-2, the CDR3 gives the full variable domain: DSGVTQTPKHLITATGQRVTLRCSPRSGDLSVYWYQQSLDQGLQFLIQYYNGEERAKGNILERFSAQQFPDLHSELNLSSLELGDSALYFCASSAGGRRTASNYGYTFGSGTRLTVV.

There are a few counts of this clonotype. The chain joins TRBV3-1 to TRBJ2-5, with D perhaps matching TRBD2 (5 bases). There are 10 residues in the CDR3. Trimming left V 11 bases short and J 5 bases short, with 9 bases between. CDR1 LGHDT and CDR2 YNNKEL come from the germline V gene (reference sequence). DNA of the CDR3: TGTGCCTGCGGGCTGGAGACCCAGTACTTC. It codes for CACGLETQYF.

The chain has TRBV20-1 and TRBJ1-1; D not certain. The V and J ends lost 6 bases and 2 bases respectively, with 10 bases between them. The CDR3 spans 12 residues. CDR1 is DFQATT, CDR2 SNEGSKA, per germline (reference sequence). As DNA, the CDR3 is TGCAGTGCAATGAAGACCAACACTGAAGCTTTCTTT. As protein: CSAMKTNTEAFF.

This sequence joins TRBV29-1 and TRBJ2-1; 9 bases map to TRBD2. J lost 8 bases, V lost 6 bases, and 11 bases had no gene match. The CDR3 has 14 residues. Per germline, CDR1 SQVTM and CDR2 ANQGSEA. The CDR3 region has the DNA TGCAGCGTACTTATAGCGGGAGTTTTCTATGAGCAGTTCTTC. Translating gives CSVLIAGVFYEQFF.